These T cell receptor beta chains were read from a single sample in a study of blood T cell repertoires in COVID-19. Repertoires were generated with immunoSEQ multiplex PCR, while TCRdb's copy carries only in-frame clones and drops some. This sample yields approximately 100,000 clones, of which 81% are seen a single time; roughly 10% belongs to the top ten. Sample: peripheral blood. The receptors originated from a human donor in a cohort sampled during active COVID-19. The CDR3 runs from the conserved cysteine through the conserved F or W. D genes are given only for firm matches. A clone size is listed for some rows: how often the clone was seen (once, few, many), or a class if it is expanded.

>TRBV6-5|-|TRBD2|TRBJ2-3
CASSKLAGTDTQYF
TGTGCCAGCAGTAAACTAGCGGGGACAGATACGCAGTATTTT
>TRBV7-2|-|-|TRBJ2-2
CASSLARRSTGELFF
TGTGCCAGCAGCTTAGCTCGTAGATCTACCGGGGAGCTGTTTTTT
>TRBV9|-|TRBD2|TRBJ2-3
CASSPQTSGVGDTQYF
TGTGCCAGCAGCCCCCAGACTAGCGGGGTAGGAGATACGCAGTATTTT
>TRBV11-2|-|-|TRBJ1-4
CASSFRSGDNEKLFF
TGTGCCAGCAGCTTTAGGTCAGGGGATAATGAAAAACTGTTTTTT
>TRBV27|few|TRBD2|TRBJ2-2
CASSLSGLAGFTGELFF
TGTGCCAGCAGTTTATCGGGACTAGCGGGATTCACCGGGGAGCTGTTTTTT
>TRBV6-2/TRBV6-3|-|-|TRBJ2-7
CASSYLVAYEQYF
TGTGCCAGCAGTTATCTAGTGGCCTACGAGCAGTACTTC
>TRBV27|once|TRBD1|TRBJ2-7
CASRGQGTGAYEQYF
TGTGCCAGCAGGGGACAGGGAACGGGCGCCTACGAGCAGTACTTC
>TRBV2|-|TRBD2|TRBJ2-7
CASSVGAGGPYEQYF
TGTGCCAGCAGTGTCGGTGCGGGAGGTCCCTACGAGCAGTACTTC
>TRBV19|few|-|TRBJ2-7
CASSPRPGHVYEQYF
TGTGCCAGTAGTCCGCGACCGGGTCATGTCTACGAGCAGTACTTC
>TRBV6-4|-|TRBD2|TRBJ2-1
CASSVSREGNEQFF
TGTGCCAGCAGTGTATCCAGGGAGGGCAATGAGCAGTTCTTC
>TRBV19|-|TRBD1|TRBJ2-2
CASSAGTGGTGELFF
TGTGCCAGTAGTGCCGGGACAGGGGGCACCGGGGAGCTGTTTTTT
>TRBV30|-|-|TRBJ1-1
CAWSFRNTEAFF
TGTGCCTGGAGTTTCAGGAACACTGAAGCTTTCTTT
>TRBV5-1|once|TRBD1|TRBJ1-1
CASSPGTGGVGTEAFF
TGCGCCAGCAGCCCCGGGACAGGGGGCGTTGGGACTGAAGCTTTCTTT
>TRBV7-9|-|-|TRBJ1-3
CASSLHFATVSGNTIYF
TGTGCCAGCAGCTTACATTTCGCGACAGTCTCTGGAAACACCATATATTTT
>TRBV6-2/TRBV6-3|-|-|TRBJ1-5
CASSPARGNQPQHF
TGTGCCAGCAGTCCCGCGAGAGGCAATCAGCCCCAGCATTTT
>TRBV27|-|-|TRBJ1-1
CASMEAGNTEAFF
TGTGCCAGCATGGAAGCGGGGAATACTGAAGCTTTCTTT
>TRBV3-1/TRBV3-2|many|TRBD2|TRBJ2-1
CASSQEGGRASDEQFF
TGTGCCAGCAGCCAAGAGGGCGGGAGGGCTAGCGATGAGCAGTTCTTC
>TRBV7-2|-|TRBD1|TRBJ1-2
CASSELLGGAGGYTF
TGTGCCAGCAGCGAACTCCTAGGGGGCGCAGGGGGCTACACCTTC
>TRBV7-2|-|-|TRBJ2-5
CASSLQFQETQYF
TGTGCCAGCAGCTTACAGTTCCAAGAGACCCAGTACTTC
>TRBV19|once|TRBD2|TRBJ2-7
CASNGLAGEQYF
TGTGCCAGTAACGGACTAGCGGGCGAGCAGTACTTC